This TCR beta chain emerged from a study of blood T cell repertoires in COVID-19. Background on the study: COVID-19 samples, acute and convalescent, were from the United States, Italy and Spain.

Libraries were prepared by immunoSEQ multiplex PCR; TCRdb keeps only in-frame clonotypes and omits some of them. The data hold 300,000 to 350,000 clones, with 90% observed a single time. This CDR3 is built from 16 residues. Germline trimming cut 0 bases from V and 7 bases from J; bases unmatched to any gene: 9. CDR1 LGHDT and CDR2 YNNKEL come from the germline V gene (reference sequence). It was during active infection that Seattle patients were enrolled and then longitudinally followed. This clone occurred once. The clonotype comes from a woman in her 30s with COVID-19, enrolled during active disease. This chain connects TRBV3-1 (or the pseudogene TRBV3-2) to TRBJ2-7; 10 bases map to TRBD2. Sequencing was performed on peripheral blood. CDR3 bases: TGTGCCAGCAGCCAAGACCGCCTAGCGGGAGCGCGGGAGCAGTACTTC. Translation gives CASSQDRLAGAREQYF.